The 13 T cell receptor beta chains listed next were all sequenced from one sample in a study of cytomegalovirus exposure and HLA in healthy donors. PCR used 60 Vbeta primers and 13 Jbeta primers. This table comes from immunoSEQ multiplex PCR, and its TCRdb copy is limited to in-frame clones, with some not included. This sample has around 80,000 clones, with 10% found just once. Input material: PBMCs. These receptors were collected from a man in his sixties in good health and CMV-seropositive.

This clone was seen more than once but under ten times. The V gene is TRBV7-3, the J gene TRBJ1-1; maybe TRBD1 (5 bases). Trimming removed 5 bases from V and 3 bases from J, with 13 bases in between. This CDR3 has 14 residues. CDR1 and CDR2 from the germline V gene are SGHTA and FQGTGA. The CDR3 DNA sequence: TGTGCCAGCAGCATTAATGCGGGGGACACTGAAGCTTTCTTT. Translation gives CASSINAGDTEAFF.

The chain joins TRBV15 to TRBJ2-5, with TRBD2 matching over 10 bases. Germline CDR1 LNHNV, CDR2 YYDKDF (reference sequence). Trimming at V came to 1 base and at J to 5 bases, leaving 7 bases not matched to a gene. CDR3 length equals 16 residues. The CDR3 loop reads CATSRGGLAGVETQYF. In nucleotides, the CDR3 is TGTGCCACCAGCAGAGGGGGGCTAGCGGGGGTGGAGACCCAGTACTTC. Full variable domain (missing parts from reference TRBV15 and TRBJ2-5): DAMVIQNPRYQVTQFGKPVTLSCSQTLNHNVMYWYQQKSSQAPKLLFHYYDKDFNNEADTPDNFQSRRPNTSFCFLDIRSPGLGDTAMYLCATSRGGLAGVETQYFGPGTRLLVL.

The chain links TRBV28 to TRBJ2-7, with a possible D match to TRBD1 (5 bases). CDR1 and CDR2 from the germline V gene are MDHEN and SYDVKM. V lost 4 bases to trimming and J lost 5 bases, with 18 bases between them. The CDR3 consists of 15 residues. The CDR3 DNA reads TGTGCCAGCAGTTCCCCGGACATCCGCGGCCACGAGCAGTACTTC. This translates into CASSSPDIRGHEQYF.

The chain joins TRBV9 to TRBJ1-2, with D tentatively TRBD1 (5 bases). The CDR3 spans 13 residues. Trimming cost V 7 bases and J 4 bases, with 14 bases left between them. CDR1 and CDR2 from the germline V gene are SGDLS and YYNGEE. CDR3 amino acids: CASGRSDSYGYTF. The CDR3 nucleotides read TGTGCCAGCGGCCGATCTGACAGCTATGGCTACACCTTC.

CDR3 amino acids: CASSASGTRSIGYTF. The CDR3 coding sequence is TGTGCCAGCAGCGCCTCCGGGACAAGGTCCATTGGCTACACCTTC. V and J are TRBV7-8 and TRBJ1-2; D possibly corresponds to TRBD1 (6 bases). Trimming cost V 5 bases and J 7 bases, with 20 bases left between them. The germline CDR1 and CDR2 sequences are SGHVS and FQNEAQ. This CDR3 is built from 15 residues. Combining the CDR3 with reference TRBV7-8 and TRBJ1-2 gives the whole variable domain GAGVSQSPRYKVAKRGQDVALRCDPISGHVSLFWYQQALGQGPEFLTYFQNEAQLDKSGLPSDRFFAERPEGSVSTLKIQRTQQEDSAVYLCASSASGTRSIGYTFGSGTRLTVV.

The gene calls are TRBV28 and TRBJ2-1; 9 nucleotides match TRBD1. Germline V gene sequence: CDR1 MDHEN, CDR2 SYDVKM. CDR3 length: 15 amino acids. Losses at the gene ends were 1 base for V and 9 bases for J; bases not matched to a gene: 7. This CDR3 reads CASSLLGQGWSEQFF. CDR3 nucleotides: TGTGCCAGCAGTTTATTGGGACAGGGTTGGAGTGAGCAGTTCTTC.

This CDR3 is CASSQGGVYQPQHF. DNA for the CDR3: TGTGCCAGCAGCCAGGGAGGAGTTTACCAGCCCCAGCATTTT. The V and J genes are TRBV9 and TRBJ1-5, with D possibly TRBD1 on 5 matching bases. The germline V and J ends were trimmed by 4 bases and 7 bases, with 15 bases remaining between them. There are 14 residues in the CDR3. In germline, CDR1 is SGDLS, CDR2 YYNGEE.

The CDR3 DNA reads as TGTGCCAGCAGCCAAGATCATGGGACAGTCAATCAGCCCCAGCATTTT. Translation: CASSQDHGTVNQPQHF. The V call is TRBV14, the J call TRBJ1-5, with TRBD1 identical over 7 bases. Germline lookup yields CDR1 SGHDN and CDR2 FVKESK. The CDR3 loop spans 16 amino acids. Trimming cost V 0 bases and J 3 bases; bases outside gene matches: 5.

On this clone: This sample includes further DNA sequences coding for the same CDR3. This chain connects TRBV28 to TRBJ1-2; D is possibly TRBD1 (5 bases). V lost 4 bases to trimming and J lost 7 bases, with 16 bases between them. The CDR3 extends over 14 amino acids. Germline CDR1 MDHEN, CDR2 SYDVKM. The DNA of the CDR3 is TGTGCCAGCAGTTCCCTGCGGGGCGCGGGTGGCTACACCTTC. Translating it yields CASSSLRGAGGYTF.

This clone was seen only a few times. The chain carries TRBV25-1 and TRBJ1-5; D remains unclear. V shed 5 bases and J shed 5 bases, with 7 bases lying between them. This CDR3 is built from 12 residues. Looked up from germline, CDR1 is MGHDK and CDR2 is SYGVNS. The CDR3 DNA reads as TGTGCCAGCAGTCAGAGGGATCAGCCCCAGCATTTT. It translates to CASSQRDQPQHF.

This rearrangement joins TRBV5-1 to TRBJ1-4, with no clear D. The CDR3 is made up of 15 amino acids. Trimming took off 4 bases at V and 5 bases at J, with 15 bases between the two ends. Germline assignment: CDR1 SGHRS and CDR2 YFSETQ. The CDR3 spells CASSGEGRVNEKLFF. The CDR3 region has the DNA TGCGCCAGCAGCGGGGAGGGCAGAGTGAATGAAAAACTGTTTTTT.

The table lists this clone with many counts. The chain has TRBV11-2 and TRBJ2-7; 14 bases match TRBD2. CDR3 length: 15 residues. J lost 4 bases, V lost 5 bases, and 4 bases had no gene match. Germline loops: CDR1 SGHAT, CDR2 FQNNGV. CDR3 bases: TGTGCCAGCAGCCCAGGGACTAGCGGGAGATACGAGCAGTACTTC. Its translation: CASSPGTSGRYEQYF.

This clone was detected a few times. CDR3 DNA: TGTGCCAGTAGAAGGTACCACCAGCAGGCCTACGAGCAGTACTTC. Translation: CASRRYHQQAYEQYF. The rearrangement uses TRBV19 and TRBJ2-7; D is undetermined. Between the trimmed V and J ends, which lost 6 bases and 2 bases, there was a span of 17 bases. Per the germline V gene, CDR1 is LNHDA and CDR2 is SQIVND (reference sequence). The CDR3 has 15 residues.